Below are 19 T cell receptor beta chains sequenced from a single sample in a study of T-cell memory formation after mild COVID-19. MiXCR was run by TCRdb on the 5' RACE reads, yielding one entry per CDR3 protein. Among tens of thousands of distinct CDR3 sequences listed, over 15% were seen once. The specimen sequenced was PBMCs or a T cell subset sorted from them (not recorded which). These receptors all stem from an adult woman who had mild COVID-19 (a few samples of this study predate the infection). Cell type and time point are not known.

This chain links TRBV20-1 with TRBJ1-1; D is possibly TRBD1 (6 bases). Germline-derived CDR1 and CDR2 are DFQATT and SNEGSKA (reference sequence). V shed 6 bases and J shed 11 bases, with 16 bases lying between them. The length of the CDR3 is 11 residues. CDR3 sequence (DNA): TGCAGTGCCAGGGGTTTAGGGATGGCTTTCTTT. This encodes CSARGLGMAFF.

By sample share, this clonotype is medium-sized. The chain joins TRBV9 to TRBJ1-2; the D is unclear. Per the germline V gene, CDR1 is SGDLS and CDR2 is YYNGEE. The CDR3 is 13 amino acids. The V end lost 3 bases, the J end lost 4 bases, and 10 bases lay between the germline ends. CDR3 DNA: TGTGCCAGCAGCGGTGACCCGGGCTATGGCTACACCTTC. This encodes CASSGDPGYGYTF. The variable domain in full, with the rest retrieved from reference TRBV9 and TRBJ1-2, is DSGVTQTPKHLITATGQRVTLRCSPRSGDLSVYWYQQSLDQGLQFLIQYYNGEERAKGNILERFSAQQFPDLHSELNLSSLELGDSALYFCASSGDPGYGYTFGSGTRLTVV.

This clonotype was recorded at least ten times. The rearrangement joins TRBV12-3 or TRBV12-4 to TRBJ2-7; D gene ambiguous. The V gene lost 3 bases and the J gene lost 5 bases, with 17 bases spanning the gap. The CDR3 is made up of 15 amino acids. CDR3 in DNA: TGTGCCAGCAGTTTTTCGTTGGGTCTTATGCACGAGCAGTACTTC. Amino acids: CASSFSLGLMHEQYF.

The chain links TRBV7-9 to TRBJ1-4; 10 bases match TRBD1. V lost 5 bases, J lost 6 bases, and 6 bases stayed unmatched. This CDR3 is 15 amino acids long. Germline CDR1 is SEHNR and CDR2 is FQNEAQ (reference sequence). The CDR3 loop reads CASSQRGTGDEKLFF. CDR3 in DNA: TGTGCCAGCAGCCAAAGAGGGACAGGGGATGAAAAACTGTTTTTT.

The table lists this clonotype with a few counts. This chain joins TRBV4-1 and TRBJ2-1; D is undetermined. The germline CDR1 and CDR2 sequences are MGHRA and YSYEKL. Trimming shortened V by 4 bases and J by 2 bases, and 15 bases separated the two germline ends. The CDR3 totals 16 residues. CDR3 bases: TGCGCCAGCAGCCCCCCCGATGGGTTCCCCTACAATGAGCAGTTCTTC. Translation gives CASSPPDGFPYNEQFF.

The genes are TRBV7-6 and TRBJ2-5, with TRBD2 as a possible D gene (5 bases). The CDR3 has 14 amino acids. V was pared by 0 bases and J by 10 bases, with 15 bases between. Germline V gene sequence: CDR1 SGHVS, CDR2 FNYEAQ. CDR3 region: CASSLAADGFHQYF. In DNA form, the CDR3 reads TGTGCCAGCAGCTTAGCAGCGGACGGATTTCACCAGTACTTC.

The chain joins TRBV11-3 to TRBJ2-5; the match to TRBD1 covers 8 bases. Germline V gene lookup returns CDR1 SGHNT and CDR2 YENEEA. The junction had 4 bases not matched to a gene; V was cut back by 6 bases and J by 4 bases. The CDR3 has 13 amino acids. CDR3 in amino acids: CASSPGTGETQYF. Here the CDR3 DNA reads TGTGCCAGCAGTCCCGGGACAGGAGAGACCCAGTACTTC.

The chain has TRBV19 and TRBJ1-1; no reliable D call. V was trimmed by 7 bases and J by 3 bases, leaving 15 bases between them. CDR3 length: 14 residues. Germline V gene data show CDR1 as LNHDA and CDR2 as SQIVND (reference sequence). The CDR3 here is CASTPPMFDTEAFF. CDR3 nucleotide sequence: TGTGCCAGTACTCCTCCCATGTTTGACACTGAAGCTTTCTTT.

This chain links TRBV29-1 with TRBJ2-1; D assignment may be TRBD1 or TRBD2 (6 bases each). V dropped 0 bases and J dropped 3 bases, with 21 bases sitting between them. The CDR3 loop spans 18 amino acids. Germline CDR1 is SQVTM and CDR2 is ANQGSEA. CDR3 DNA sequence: TGCAGCGTTGAAGATATGGGGGCGGGGCGCGCTCTCTACAATGAGCAGTTCTTC. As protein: CSVEDMGAGRALYNEQFF.

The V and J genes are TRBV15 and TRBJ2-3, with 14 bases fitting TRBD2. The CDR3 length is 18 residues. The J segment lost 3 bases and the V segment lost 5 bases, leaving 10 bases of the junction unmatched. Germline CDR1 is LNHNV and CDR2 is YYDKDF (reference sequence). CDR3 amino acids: CATSFGTSGSGFTDTQYF. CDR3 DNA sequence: TGTGCCACCAGCTTTGGGACTAGCGGGAGTGGTTTTACAGATACGCAGTATTTT.

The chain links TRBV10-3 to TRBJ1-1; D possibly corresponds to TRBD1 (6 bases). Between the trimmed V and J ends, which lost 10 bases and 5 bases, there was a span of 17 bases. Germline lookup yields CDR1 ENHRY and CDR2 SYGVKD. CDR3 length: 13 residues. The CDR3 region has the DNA TGTGCCACCTACTCGGGGGCTGGGACTGAAGCTTTCTTT. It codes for CATYSGAGTEAFF.

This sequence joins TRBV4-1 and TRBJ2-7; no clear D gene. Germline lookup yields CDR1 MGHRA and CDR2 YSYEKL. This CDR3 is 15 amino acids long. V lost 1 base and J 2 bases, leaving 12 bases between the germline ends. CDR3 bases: TGCGCCAGCAGCCAAGTATCGGCAGGCGCCTACGAGCAGTACTTC. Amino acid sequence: CASSQVSAGAYEQYF.

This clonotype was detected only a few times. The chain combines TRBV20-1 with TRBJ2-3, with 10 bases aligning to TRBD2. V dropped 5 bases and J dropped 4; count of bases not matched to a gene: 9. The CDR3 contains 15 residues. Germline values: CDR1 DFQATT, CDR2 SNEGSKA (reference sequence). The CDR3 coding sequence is TGCAGTGCTCAAAGCGGGAGGGCCTCCTCAGATACGCAGTATTTT. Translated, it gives CSAQSGRASSDTQYF.

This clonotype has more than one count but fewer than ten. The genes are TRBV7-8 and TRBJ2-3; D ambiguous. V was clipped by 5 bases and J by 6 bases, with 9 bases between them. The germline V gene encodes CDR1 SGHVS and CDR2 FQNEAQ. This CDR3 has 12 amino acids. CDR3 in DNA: TGTGCCAGCAGCCCAATGCCGGATACGCAGTATTTT. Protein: CASSPMPDTQYF.

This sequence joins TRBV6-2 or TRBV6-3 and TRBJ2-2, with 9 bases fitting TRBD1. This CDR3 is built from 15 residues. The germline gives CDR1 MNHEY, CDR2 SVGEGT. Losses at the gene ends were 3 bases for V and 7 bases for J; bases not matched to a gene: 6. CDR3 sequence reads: CASSYVQGANGELFF. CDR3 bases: TGTGCCAGCAGTTATGTACAGGGGGCTAACGGGGAGCTGTTTTTT.

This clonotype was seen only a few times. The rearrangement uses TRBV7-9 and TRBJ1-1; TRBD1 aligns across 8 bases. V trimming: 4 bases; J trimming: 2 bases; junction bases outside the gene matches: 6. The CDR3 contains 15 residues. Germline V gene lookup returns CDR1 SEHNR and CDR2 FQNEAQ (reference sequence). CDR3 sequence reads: CASSSTGTGNTEAFF. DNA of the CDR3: TGTGCCAGCAGCTCAACCGGGACAGGCAACACTGAAGCTTTCTTT.

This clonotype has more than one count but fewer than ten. The CDR3 loop reads CASGRLAGVETQYF. The CDR3 DNA sequence: TGTGCCAGCGGCAGACTAGCGGGAGTGGAGACCCAGTACTTC. The genes are TRBV28 and TRBJ2-5, with 12 bases aligning to TRBD2. From germline, CDR1 is MDHEN and CDR2 SYDVKM. Germline trimming cut 8 bases from V and 5 bases from J; bases unmatched to any gene: 6. The CDR3 consists of 14 residues.

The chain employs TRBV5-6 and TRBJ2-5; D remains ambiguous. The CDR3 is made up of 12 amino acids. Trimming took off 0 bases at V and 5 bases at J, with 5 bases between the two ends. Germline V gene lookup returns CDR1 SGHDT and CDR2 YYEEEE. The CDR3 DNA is TGTGCCAGCAGCTTGGACGTCGAGACCCAGTACTTC. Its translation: CASSLDVETQYF. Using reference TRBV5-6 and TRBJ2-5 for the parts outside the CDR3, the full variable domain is DAGVTQSPTHLIKTRGQQVTLRCSPKSGHDTVSWYQQALGQGPQFIFQYYEEEERQRGNFPDRFSGHQFPNYSSELNVNALLLGDSALYLCASSLDVETQYFGPGTRLLVL.

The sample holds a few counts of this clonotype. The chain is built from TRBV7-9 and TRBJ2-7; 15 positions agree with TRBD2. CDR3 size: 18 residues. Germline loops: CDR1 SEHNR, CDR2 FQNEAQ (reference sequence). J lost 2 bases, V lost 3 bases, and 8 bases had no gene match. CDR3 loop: CASSLSGLAGGSTYEQYF. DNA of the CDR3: TGTGCCAGCAGCTTGAGTGGACTAGCGGGAGGGAGTACCTACGAGCAGTACTTC.